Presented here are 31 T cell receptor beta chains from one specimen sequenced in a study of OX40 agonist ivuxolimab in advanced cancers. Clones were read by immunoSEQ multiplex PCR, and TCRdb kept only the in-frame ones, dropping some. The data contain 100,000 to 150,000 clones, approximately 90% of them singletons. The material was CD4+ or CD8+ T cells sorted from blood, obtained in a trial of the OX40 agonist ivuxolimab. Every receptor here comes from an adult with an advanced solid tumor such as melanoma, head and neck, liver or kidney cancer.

The CDR3 DNA reads TGCGCCAGCAGCAAGACTAGCGGGCTCCTTCCCCCCTACGAGCAGTACTTC. This encodes CASSKTSGLLPPYEQYF. This chain links TRBV5-1 with TRBJ2-7; 10 positions match TRBD2. Unmatched junction bases numbered 12, after V lost 4 bases and J lost 2 bases. The CDR3 covers 17 residues. The germline gives CDR1 SGHRS, CDR2 YFSETQ.

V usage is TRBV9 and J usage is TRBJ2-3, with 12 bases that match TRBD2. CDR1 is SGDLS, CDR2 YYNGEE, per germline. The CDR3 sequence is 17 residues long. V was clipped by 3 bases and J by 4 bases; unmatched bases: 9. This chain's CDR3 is CASSAGGLAGNPDTQYF. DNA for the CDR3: TGTGCCAGCAGCGCAGGCGGACTAGCGGGAAACCCAGATACGCAGTATTTT.

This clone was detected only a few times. The CDR3 nucleotides are TGTGCCAGCAGTTACTCGGATGCGGGGCAGTTCTTC. The encoded protein is CASSYSDAGQFF. The V and J genes are TRBV6-6 and TRBJ2-1; perhaps TRBD2 as D (5 bases). This CDR3 is built from 12 residues. V gave up 0 bases and J gave up 12 bases, with 9 bases separating them. Germline V gene sequence: CDR1 MNHNY, CDR2 SVGAGI (reference sequence).

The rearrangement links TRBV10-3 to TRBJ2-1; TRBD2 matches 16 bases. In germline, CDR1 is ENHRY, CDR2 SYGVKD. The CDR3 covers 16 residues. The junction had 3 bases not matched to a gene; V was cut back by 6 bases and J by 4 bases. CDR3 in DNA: TGTGCCATCAGGGGGACTAGCGGGAGGGGTTACAATGAGCAGTTCTTC. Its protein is CAIRGTSGRGYNEQFF.

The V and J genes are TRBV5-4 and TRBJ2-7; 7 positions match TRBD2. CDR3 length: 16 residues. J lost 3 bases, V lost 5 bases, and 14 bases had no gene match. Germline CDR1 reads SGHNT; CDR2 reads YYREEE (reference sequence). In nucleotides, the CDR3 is TGTGCCAGCAGTCCATCGACTAGCTCTATACACTACGAGCAGTACTTC. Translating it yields CASSPSTSSIHYEQYF.

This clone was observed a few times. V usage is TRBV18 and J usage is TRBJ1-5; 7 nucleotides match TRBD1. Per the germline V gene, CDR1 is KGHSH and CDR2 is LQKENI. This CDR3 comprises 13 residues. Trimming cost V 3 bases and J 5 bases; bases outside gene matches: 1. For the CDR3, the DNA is TGTGCCAGCTCACCCGGGACAGATCAGCCCCAGCATTTT. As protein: CASSPGTDQPQHF.

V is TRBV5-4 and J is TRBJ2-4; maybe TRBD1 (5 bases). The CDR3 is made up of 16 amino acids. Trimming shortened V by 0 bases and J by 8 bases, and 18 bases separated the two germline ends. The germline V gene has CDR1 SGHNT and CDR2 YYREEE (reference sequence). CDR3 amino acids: CASSLGPKGRGDIQYF. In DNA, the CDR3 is TGTGCCAGCAGCTTGGGCCCAAAGGGGCGAGGAGACATTCAGTACTTC. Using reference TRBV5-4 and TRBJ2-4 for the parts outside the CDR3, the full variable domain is ETGVTQSPTHLIKTRGQQVTLRCSSQSGHNTVSWYQQALGQGPQFIFQYYREEENGRGNFPPRFSGLQFPNYSSELNVNALELDDSALYLCASSLGPKGRGDIQYFGAGTRLSVL.

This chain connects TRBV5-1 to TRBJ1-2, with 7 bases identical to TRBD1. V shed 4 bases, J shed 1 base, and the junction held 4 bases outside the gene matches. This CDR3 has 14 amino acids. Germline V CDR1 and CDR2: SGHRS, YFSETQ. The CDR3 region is CASSGGQSNYGYTF. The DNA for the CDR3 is TGCGCCAGCAGCGGGGGACAGAGTAACTATGGCTACACCTTC.

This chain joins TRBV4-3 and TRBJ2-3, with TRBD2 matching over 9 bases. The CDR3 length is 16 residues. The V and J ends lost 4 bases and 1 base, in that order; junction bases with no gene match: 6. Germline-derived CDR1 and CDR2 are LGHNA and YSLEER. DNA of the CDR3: TGCGCCAGCAGCCCCGGACTAGCGAGCGGCACAGATACGCAGTATTTT. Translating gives CASSPGLASGTDTQYF.

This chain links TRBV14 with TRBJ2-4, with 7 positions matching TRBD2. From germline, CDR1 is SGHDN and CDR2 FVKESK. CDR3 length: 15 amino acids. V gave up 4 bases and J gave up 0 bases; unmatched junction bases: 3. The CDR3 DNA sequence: TGTGCCAGCAGCCGCGGGAGTGGAGCCAAAAACATTCAGTACTTC. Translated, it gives CASSRGSGAKNIQYF.

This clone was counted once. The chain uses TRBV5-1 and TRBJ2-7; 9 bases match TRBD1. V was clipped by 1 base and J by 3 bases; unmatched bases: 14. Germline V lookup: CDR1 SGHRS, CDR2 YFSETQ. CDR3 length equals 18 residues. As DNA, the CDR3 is TGCGCCAGCAGCTTGTACCGAACTACAGGGGGCCAAATCTACGAGCAGTACTTC. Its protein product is CASSLYRTTGGQIYEQYF.

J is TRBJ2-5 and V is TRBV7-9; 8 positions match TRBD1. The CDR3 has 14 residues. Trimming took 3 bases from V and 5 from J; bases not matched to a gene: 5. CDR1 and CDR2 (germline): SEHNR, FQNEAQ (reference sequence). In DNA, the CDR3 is TGTGCCAGCAGCTTTCCGACAGGGGCTGAGACCCAGTACTTC. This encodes CASSFPTGAETQYF. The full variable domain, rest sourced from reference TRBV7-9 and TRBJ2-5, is DTGVSQNPRHKITKRGQNVTFRCDPISEHNRLYWYRQTLGQGPEFLTYFQNEAQLEKSRLLSDRFSAERPKGSFSTLEIQRTEQGDSAMYLCASSFPTGAETQYFGPGTRLLVL.

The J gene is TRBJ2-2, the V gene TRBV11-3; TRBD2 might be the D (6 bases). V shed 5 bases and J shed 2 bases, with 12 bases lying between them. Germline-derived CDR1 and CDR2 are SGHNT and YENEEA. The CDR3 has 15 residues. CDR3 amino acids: CASSPAGPNTGELFF. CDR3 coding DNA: TGTGCCAGCAGCCCTGCGGGACCAAACACCGGGGAGCTGTTTTTT.

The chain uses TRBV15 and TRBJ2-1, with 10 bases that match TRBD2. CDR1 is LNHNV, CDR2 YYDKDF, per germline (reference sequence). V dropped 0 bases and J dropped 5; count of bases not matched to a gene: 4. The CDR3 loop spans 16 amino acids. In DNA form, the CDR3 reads TGTGCCACCAGCAGAGATAGTAGCGGGAGGCACAATGAGCAGTTCTTC. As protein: CATSRDSSGRHNEQFF. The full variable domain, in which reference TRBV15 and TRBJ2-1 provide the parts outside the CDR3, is DAMVIQNPRYQVTQFGKPVTLSCSQTLNHNVMYWYQQKSSQAPKLLFHYYDKDFNNEADTPDNFQSRRPNTSFCFLDIRSPGLGDTAMYLCATSRDSSGRHNEQFFGPGTRLTVL.

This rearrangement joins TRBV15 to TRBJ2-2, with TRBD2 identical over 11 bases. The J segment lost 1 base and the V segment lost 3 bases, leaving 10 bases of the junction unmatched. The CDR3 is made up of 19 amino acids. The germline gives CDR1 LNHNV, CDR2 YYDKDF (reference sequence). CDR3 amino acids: CATSSNPGLADGNTGELFF. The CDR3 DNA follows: TGTGCCACCAGCAGCAATCCGGGACTAGCGGATGGGAACACCGGGGAGCTGTTTTTT.

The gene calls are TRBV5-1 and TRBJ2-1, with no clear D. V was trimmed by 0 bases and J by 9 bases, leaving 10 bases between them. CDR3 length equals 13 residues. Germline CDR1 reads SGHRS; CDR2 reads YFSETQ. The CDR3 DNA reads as TGCGCCAGCAGCTTGGTAATCACGGCTGAGCAGTTCTTC. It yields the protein CASSLVITAEQFF.

The CDR3 nucleotides are TGTGCCAGCAGCCCGACGTGGGGGGCCAACGTCCTGACTTTC. Protein sequence: CASSPTWGANVLTF. This chain links TRBV7-2 with TRBJ2-6; D unresolved. The V end lost 5 bases, the J end lost 4 bases, and 9 bases lay between the germline ends. Germline V CDR1 and CDR2: SGHTA, FQGNSA. This CDR3 has 14 amino acids.

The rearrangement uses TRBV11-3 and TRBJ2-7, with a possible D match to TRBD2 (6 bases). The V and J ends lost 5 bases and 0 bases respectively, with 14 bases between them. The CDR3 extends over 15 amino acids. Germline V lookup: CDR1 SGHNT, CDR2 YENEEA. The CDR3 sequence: CASSPLLASSYEQYF. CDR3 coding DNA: TGTGCCAGCAGCCCCCTCCTAGCGAGCTCCTACGAGCAGTACTTC.

The CDR3 nucleotides read TGTGCCAGCAGTTTAAGCTACCTTGACGGAAACACCATATATTTT. As protein: CASSLSYLDGNTIYF. The chain is built from TRBV28 and TRBJ1-3; D unresolved. The CDR3 contains 15 residues. The germline V gene encodes CDR1 MDHEN and CDR2 SYDVKM. V lost 2 bases to trimming and J lost 4 bases, with 12 bases between them.

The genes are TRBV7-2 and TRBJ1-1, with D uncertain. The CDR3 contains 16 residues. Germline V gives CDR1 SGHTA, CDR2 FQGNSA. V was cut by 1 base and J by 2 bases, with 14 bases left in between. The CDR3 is CASSLGRGSGNTEAFF. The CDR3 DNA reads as TGTGCCAGCAGCTTAGGCCGTGGGTCGGGAAACACTGAAGCTTTCTTT.

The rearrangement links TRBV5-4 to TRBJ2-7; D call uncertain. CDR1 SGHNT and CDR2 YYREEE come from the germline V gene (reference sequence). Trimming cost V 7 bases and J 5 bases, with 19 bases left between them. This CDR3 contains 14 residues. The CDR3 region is CASHYIWLTDEQYF. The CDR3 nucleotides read TGTGCCAGCCACTACATTTGGTTAACCGACGAGCAGTACTTC.

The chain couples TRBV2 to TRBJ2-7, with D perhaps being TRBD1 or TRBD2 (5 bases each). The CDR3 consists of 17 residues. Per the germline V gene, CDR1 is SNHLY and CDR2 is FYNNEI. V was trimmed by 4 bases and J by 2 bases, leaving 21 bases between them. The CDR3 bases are TGTGCCAGCAGTGGTTACGATAACCGGGACGCAACCTACGAGCAGTACTTC. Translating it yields CASSGYDNRDATYEQYF.

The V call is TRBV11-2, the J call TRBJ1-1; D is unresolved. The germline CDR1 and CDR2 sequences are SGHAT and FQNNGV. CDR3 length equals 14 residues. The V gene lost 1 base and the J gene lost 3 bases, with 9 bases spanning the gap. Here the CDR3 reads CASSLVATDTEAFF. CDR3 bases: TGTGCCAGCAGCTTAGTGGCCACGGACACTGAAGCTTTCTTT. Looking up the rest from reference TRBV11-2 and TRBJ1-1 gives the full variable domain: EAGVAQSPRYKIIEKRQSVAFWCNPISGHATLYWYQQILGQGPKLLIQFQNNGVVDDSQLPKDRFSAERLKGVDSTLKIQPAKLEDSAVYLCASSLVATDTEAFFGQGTRLTVV.

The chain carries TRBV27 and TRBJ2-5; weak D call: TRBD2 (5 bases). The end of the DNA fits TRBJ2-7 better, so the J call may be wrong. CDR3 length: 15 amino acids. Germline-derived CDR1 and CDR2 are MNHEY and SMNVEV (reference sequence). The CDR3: CASSPRAPGAYEQYF. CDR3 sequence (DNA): TGTGCCAGCAGTCCCCGGGCCCCCGGGGCCTACGAGCAGTACTTC.

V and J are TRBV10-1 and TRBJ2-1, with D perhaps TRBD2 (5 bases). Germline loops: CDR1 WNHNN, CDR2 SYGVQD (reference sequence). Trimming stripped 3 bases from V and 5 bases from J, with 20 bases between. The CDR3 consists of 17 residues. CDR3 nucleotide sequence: TGCGCCAGCAGTGACCCCTCGGGGAAGCGAGACGACAATGAGCAGTTCTTC. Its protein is CASSDPSGKRDDNEQFF.

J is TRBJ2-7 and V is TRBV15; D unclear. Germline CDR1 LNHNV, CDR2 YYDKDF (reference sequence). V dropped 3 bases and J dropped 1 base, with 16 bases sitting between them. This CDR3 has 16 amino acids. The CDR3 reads CATSRKKTGLSYEQYF. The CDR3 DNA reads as TGTGCCACCAGCAGGAAAAAGACTGGGTTATCCTACGAGCAGTACTTC.

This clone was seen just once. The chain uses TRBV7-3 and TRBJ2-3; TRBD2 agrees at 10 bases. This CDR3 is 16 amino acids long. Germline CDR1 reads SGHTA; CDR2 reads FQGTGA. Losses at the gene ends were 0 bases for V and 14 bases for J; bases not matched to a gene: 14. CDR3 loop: CASSLTARGSGRIPYF. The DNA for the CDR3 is TGTGCCAGCAGCTTAACCGCTAGGGGTAGCGGGAGGATCCCGTATTTT.

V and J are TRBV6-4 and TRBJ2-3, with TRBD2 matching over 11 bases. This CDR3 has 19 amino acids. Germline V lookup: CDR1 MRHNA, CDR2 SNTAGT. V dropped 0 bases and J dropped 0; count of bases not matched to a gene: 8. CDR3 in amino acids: CASSDSPAGTSGSTDTQYF. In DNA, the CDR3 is TGTGCCAGCAGTGACTCTCCGGCCGGGACTAGCGGTAGCACAGATACGCAGTATTTT.

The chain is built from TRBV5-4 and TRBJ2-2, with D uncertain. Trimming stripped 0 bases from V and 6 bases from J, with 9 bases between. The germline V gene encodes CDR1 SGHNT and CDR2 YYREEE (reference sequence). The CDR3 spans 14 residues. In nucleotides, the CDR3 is TGTGCCAGCAGCTTGGACACCCGCGCCGGGGAGCTGTTTTTT. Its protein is CASSLDTRAGELFF.

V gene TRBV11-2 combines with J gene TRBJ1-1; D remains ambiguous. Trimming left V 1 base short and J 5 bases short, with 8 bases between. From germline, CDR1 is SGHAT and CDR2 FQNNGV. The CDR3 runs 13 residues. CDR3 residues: CASSLVLTTEAFF. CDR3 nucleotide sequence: TGTGCCAGCAGCTTAGTTCTGACTACTGAAGCTTTCTTT.

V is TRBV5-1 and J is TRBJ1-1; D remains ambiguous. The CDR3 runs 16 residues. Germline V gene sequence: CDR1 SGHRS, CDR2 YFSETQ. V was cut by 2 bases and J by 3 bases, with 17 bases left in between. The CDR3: CASSLFFTTADTEAFF. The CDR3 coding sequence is TGCGCCAGCAGCTTATTTTTCACCACGGCGGACACTGAAGCTTTCTTT.